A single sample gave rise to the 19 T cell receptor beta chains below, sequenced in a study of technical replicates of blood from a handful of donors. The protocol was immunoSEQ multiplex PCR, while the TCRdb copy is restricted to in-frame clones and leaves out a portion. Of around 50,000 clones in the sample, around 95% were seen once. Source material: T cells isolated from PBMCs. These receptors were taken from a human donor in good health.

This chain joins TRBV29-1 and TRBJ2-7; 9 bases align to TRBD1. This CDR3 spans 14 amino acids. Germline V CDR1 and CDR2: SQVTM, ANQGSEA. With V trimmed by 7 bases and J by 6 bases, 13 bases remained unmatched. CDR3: CSEWEGQGKGEQYF. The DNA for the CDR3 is TGCAGCGAATGGGAAGGACAGGGGAAAGGCGAGCAGTACTTC.

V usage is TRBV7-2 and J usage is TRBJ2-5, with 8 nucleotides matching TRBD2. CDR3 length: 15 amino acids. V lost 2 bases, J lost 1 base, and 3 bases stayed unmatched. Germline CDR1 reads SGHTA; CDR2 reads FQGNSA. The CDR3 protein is CASSLFGRGQETQYF. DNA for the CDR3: TGTGCCAGCAGCTTATTCGGGAGGGGCCAAGAGACCCAGTACTTC.

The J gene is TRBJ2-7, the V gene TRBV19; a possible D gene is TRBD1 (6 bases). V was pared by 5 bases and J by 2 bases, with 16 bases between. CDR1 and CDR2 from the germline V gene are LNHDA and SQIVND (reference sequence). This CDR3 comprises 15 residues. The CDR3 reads CASSETWDKTYEQYF. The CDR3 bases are TGTGCCAGTAGTGAGACCTGGGACAAAACCTACGAGCAGTACTTC.

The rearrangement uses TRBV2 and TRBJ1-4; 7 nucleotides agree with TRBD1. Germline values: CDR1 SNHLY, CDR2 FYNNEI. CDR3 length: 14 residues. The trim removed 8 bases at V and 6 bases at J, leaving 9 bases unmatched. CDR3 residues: CASDWTGEDEKLFF. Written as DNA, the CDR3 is TGTGCCAGCGATTGGACAGGAGAGGATGAAAAACTGTTTTTT.

CDR3: CASRVQRNTEAFF. CDR3 DNA: TGTGCCAGCCGGGTCCAGAGGAACACTGAAGCTTTCTTT. V is TRBV2 and J is TRBJ1-1; D is ambiguous. The CDR3 covers 13 residues. Germline V lookup: CDR1 SNHLY, CDR2 FYNNEI. V was pared by 8 bases and J by 1 base, with 11 bases between.

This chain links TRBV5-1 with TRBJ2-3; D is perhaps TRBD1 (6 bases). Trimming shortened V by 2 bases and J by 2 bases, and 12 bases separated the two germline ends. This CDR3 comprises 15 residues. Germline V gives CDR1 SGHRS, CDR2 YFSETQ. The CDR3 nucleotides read TGCGCCAGCAGCTTTCAGGGGTCGATCACAGATACGCAGTATTTT. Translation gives CASSFQGSITDTQYF. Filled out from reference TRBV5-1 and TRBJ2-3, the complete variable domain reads KAGVTQTPRYLIKTRGQQVTLSCSPISGHRSVSWYQQTPGQGLQFLFEYFSETQRNKGNFPGRFSGRQFSNSRSEMNVSTLELGDSALYLCASSFQGSITDTQYFGPGTRLTVL.

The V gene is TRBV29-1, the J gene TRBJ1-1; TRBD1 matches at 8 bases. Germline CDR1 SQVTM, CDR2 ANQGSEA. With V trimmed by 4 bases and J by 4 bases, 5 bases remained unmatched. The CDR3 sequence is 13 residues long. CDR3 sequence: CSVGTGGTTEAFF. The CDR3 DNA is TGCAGCGTTGGTACAGGGGGTACCACTGAAGCTTTCTTT.

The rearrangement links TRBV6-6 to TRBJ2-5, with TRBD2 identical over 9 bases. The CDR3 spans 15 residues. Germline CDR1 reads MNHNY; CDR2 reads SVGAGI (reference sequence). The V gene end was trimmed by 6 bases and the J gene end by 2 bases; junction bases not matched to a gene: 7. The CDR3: CASRMTSGVQETQYF. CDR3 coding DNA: TGTGCCAGCAGGATGACTAGCGGAGTACAAGAGACCCAGTACTTC.

The chain's CDR3 is CASGLGRTGERYRNTIYF. Here the CDR3 DNA reads TGTGCTAGTGGTTTGGGCAGAACAGGGGAACGTTACAGAAACACCATATATTTT. The chain has TRBV12-5 and TRBJ1-3; 7 bases line up with TRBD1. The ends lost 1 base at V and 5 bases at J; junction bases unmatched: 14. Germline CDR1 LGHNT, CDR2 FRNRAP. The CDR3 extends over 18 amino acids.

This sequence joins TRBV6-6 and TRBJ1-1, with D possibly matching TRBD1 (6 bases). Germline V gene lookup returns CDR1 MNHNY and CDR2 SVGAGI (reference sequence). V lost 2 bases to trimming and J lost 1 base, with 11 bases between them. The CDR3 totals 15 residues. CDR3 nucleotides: TGTGCCAGCAGTTACAGGGGGATCGGGAACACTGAAGCTTTCTTT. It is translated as CASSYRGIGNTEAFF.

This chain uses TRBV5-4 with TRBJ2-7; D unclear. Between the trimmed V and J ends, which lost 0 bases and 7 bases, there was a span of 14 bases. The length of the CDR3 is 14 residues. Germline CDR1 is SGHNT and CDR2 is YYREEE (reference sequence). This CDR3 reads CASSLANPLREQYF. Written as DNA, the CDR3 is TGTGCCAGCAGCTTGGCCAATCCCCTACGGGAGCAGTACTTC.

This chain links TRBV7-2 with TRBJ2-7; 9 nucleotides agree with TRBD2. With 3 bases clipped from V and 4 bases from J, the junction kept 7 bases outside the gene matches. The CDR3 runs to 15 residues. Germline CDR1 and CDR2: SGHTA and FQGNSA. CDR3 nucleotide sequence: TGTGCCAGCAGCTTTCGTGCGGGGGGGAAGTACGAGCAGTACTTC. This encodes CASSFRAGGKYEQYF.

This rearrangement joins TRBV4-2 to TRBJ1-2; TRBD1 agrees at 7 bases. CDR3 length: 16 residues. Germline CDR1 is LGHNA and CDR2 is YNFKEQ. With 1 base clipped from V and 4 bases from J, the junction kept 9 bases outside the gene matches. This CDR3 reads CASSQGPGGLSYGYTF. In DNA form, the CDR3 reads TGTGCCAGCAGCCAAGGGCCAGGGGGATTGTCCTATGGCTACACCTTC.

CDR3 protein: CASSDPGAGAKDTQYF. The DNA of the CDR3 is TGTGCCAGCAGTGACCCCGGAGCGGGAGCGAAAGATACGCAGTATTTT. This chain connects TRBV25-1 to TRBJ2-3; 8 bases agree with TRBD2. Germline V CDR1 and CDR2: MGHDK, SYGVNS. This CDR3 is built from 16 residues. V gave up 3 bases and J gave up 5 bases; unmatched junction bases: 10.

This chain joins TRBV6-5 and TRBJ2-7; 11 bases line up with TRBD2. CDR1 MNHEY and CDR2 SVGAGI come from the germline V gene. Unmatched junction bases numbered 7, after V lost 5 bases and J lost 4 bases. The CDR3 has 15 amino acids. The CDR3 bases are TGTGCCAGCAGTAAACTAGCGGGAGTGGAGTACGAGCAGTACTTC. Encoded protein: CASSKLAGVEYEQYF.

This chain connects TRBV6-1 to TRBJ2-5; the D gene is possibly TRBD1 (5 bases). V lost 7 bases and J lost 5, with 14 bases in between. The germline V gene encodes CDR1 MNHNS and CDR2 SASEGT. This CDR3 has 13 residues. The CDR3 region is CASTIDSFETQYF. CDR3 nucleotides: TGTGCCAGCACTATAGACAGTTTCGAGACCCAGTACTTC.

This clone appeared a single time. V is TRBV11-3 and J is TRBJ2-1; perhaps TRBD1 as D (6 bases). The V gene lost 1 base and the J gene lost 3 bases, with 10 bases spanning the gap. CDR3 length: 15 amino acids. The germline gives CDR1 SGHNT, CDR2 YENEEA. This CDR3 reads CASSLAGDIYNEQFF. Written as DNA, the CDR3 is TGTGCCAGCAGCTTAGCCGGGGACATCTACAATGAGCAGTTCTTC.

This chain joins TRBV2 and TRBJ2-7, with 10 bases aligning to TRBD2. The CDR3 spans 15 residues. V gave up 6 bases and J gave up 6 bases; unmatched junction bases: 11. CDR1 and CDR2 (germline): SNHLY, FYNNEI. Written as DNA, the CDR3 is TGTGCCAGCAGCGGGATTCTAGCGGGAGAAGGCGAGCAGTACTTC. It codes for CASSGILAGEGEQYF.

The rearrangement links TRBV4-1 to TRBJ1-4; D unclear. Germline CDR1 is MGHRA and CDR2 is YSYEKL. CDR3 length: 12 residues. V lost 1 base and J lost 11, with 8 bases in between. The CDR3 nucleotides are TGCGCCAGCAGCCAAGTTGGGGAGAAACTGTTTTTT. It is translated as CASSQVGEKLFF.